What follows are 27 T cell receptor beta chains derived from one specimen sequenced in a study of T cell changes during pregnancy in multiple sclerosis. TCRdb keeps only in-frame clones here, not all; method: immunoSEQ multiplex PCR. The repertoire holds 50,000 to 75,000 clones, with around 90% as singletons. Sequencing used peripheral blood, obtained in the third trimester of pregnancy. Receptor source: a female donor in good health, enrolled as a control in a pregnancy study.

The chain has TRBV5-6 and TRBJ2-3; TRBD1 is a possible D gene (5 bases). V dropped 3 bases and J dropped 0 bases, with 23 bases sitting between them. The CDR3 consists of 19 residues. From germline, CDR1 is SGHDT and CDR2 YYEEEE. CDR3 loop: CASSYPQEAFFTSTDTQYF. CDR3 DNA: TGTGCCAGCAGCTACCCACAGGAAGCTTTCTTTACTAGCACAGATACGCAGTATTTT.

The V call is TRBV19, the J call TRBJ1-5; D call uncertain. CDR1 LNHDA and CDR2 SQIVND come from the germline V gene (reference sequence). The CDR3 runs 15 residues. V was trimmed by 7 bases and J by 1 base, leaving 14 bases between them. CDR3 region: CASNPVGESNQPQHF. As DNA, the CDR3 is TGTGCCAGTAATCCAGTAGGAGAGAGCAATCAGCCCCAGCATTTT. The full variable domain, in which reference TRBV19 and TRBJ1-5 provide the parts outside the CDR3, is DGGITQSPKYLFRKEGQNVTLSCEQNLNHDAMYWYRQDPGQGLRLIYYSQIVNDFQKGDIAEGYSVSREKKESFPLTVTSAQKNPTAFYLCASNPVGESNQPQHFGDGTRLSIL.

The gene calls are TRBV2 and TRBJ2-7; 8 nucleotides align to TRBD2. This CDR3 is built from 15 residues. With 7 bases clipped from V and 6 bases from J, the junction kept 14 bases outside the gene matches. Germline CDR1 and CDR2: SNHLY and FYNNEI. CDR3: CASMFLLAAVGEQYF. As DNA, the CDR3 is TGTGCCAGCATGTTTCTACTAGCGGCTGTGGGCGAGCAGTACTTC. The full variable domain, with the rest looked up from reference TRBV2 and TRBJ2-7, is EPEVTQTPSHQVTQMGQEVILRCVPISNHLYFYWYRQILGQKVEFLVSFYNNEISEKSEIFDDQFSVERPDGSNFTLKIRSTKLEDSAMYFCASMFLLAAVGEQYFGPGTRLTVT.

As DNA, the CDR3 is TGTGCCAGCAGCCCACAGGGCATGAACACTGAAGCTTTCTTT. Residues: CASSPQGMNTEAFF. The chain links TRBV7-9 to TRBJ1-1; TRBD1 might be the D (6 bases). Germline lookup yields CDR1 SEHNR and CDR2 FQNEAQ (reference sequence). CDR3 size: 14 residues. V dropped 5 bases and J dropped 0 bases, with 10 bases sitting between them.

V gene TRBV6-5 combines with J gene TRBJ2-5; unclear D gene. The CDR3 totals 11 residues. Germline CDR1 is MNHEY and CDR2 is SVGAGI. Trimming removed 3 bases from V and 7 bases from J, with 6 bases in between. The CDR3 region is CASSYSRTQYF. As DNA, the CDR3 is TGTGCCAGCAGTTATTCCCGGACCCAGTACTTC.

The chain uses TRBV9 and TRBJ1-5; D call uncertain. The CDR3 runs 14 residues. The germline V and J ends were trimmed by 1 base and 6 bases, with 11 bases remaining between them. Germline V gives CDR1 SGDLS, CDR2 YYNGEE. The CDR3 spells CASSVTDGGQPQHF. The CDR3 nucleotides are TGTGCCAGCAGCGTAACAGACGGAGGTCAGCCCCAGCATTTT.

The chain links TRBV7-8 to TRBJ1-1, with 8 bases lining up with TRBD1. The V gene's germline CDR1 is SGHVS and CDR2 FQNEAQ. V lost 5 bases, J lost 1 base, and 3 bases stayed unmatched. The CDR3 loop spans 14 amino acids. CDR3 in amino acids: CASSIQGGNTEAFF. CDR3 DNA: TGTGCCAGCAGCATACAGGGGGGGAACACTGAAGCTTTCTTT. Looking up the rest from reference TRBV7-8 and TRBJ1-1 gives the full variable domain: GAGVSQSPRYKVAKRGQDVALRCDPISGHVSLFWYQQALGQGPEFLTYFQNEAQLDKSGLPSDRFFAERPEGSVSTLKIQRTQQEDSAVYLCASSIQGGNTEAFFGQGTRLTVV.

V is TRBV28 and J is TRBJ2-1, with unresolved D. CDR1 is MDHEN, CDR2 SYDVKM, per germline. The ends were cut back, 4 bases at V and 0 bases at J, with 4 bases in the middle. The CDR3 totals 13 residues. The chain's CDR3 is CASSWSSYNEQFF. The CDR3 nucleotides are TGTGCCAGCAGTTGGAGCTCCTACAATGAGCAGTTCTTC.

The chain is built from TRBV6-5 and TRBJ1-2; D is undetermined. V lost 2 bases, J lost 0 bases, and 10 bases lay in between. Per germline, CDR1 MNHEY and CDR2 SVGAGI. There are 15 residues in the CDR3. CDR3 in amino acids: CASSYRGRANYGYTF. For the CDR3, the DNA is TGTGCCAGCAGTTACAGAGGGAGGGCTAACTATGGCTACACCTTC.

The chain recombines TRBV5-5 with TRBJ2-7; D perhaps matches TRBD2 (5 bases). The V gene lost 0 bases and the J gene lost 3 bases, with 13 bases spanning the gap. CDR1 and CDR2 from the germline V gene are SGHKS and YYEKEE (reference sequence). The CDR3 is 15 residues long. CDR3 loop: CASSLAGRIGYEQYF. CDR3 sequence (DNA): TGTGCCAGCAGCTTGGCGGGAAGAATTGGCTACGAGCAGTACTTC.

The chain uses TRBV30 and TRBJ1-5, with unresolved D. CDR3 size: 13 residues. Germline-derived CDR1 and CDR2 are GTSNPN and SVGIG (reference sequence). V was cut by 2 bases and J by 7 bases, with 12 bases left in between. CDR3 DNA sequence: TGTGCCTGGAGTAGGGAGGGCCGGCAGCCCCAGCATTTT. This encodes CAWSREGRQPQHF.

This clone was seen only once. The chain employs TRBV25-1 and TRBJ2-5, with 8 bases identical to TRBD2. CDR1 MGHDK and CDR2 SYGVNS come from the germline V gene. The ends lost 2 bases at V and 0 bases at J; junction bases unmatched: 11. CDR3 size: 18 residues. In nucleotides, the CDR3 is TGTGCCAGCAGTGAAGTGTTTAACGGGGGGGCGTACCAAGAGACCCAGTACTTC. As protein: CASSEVFNGGAYQETQYF.

This clone appeared once. The chain employs TRBV4-1 and TRBJ1-3, with unresolved D. Germline V gene sequence: CDR1 MGHRA, CDR2 YSYEKL. CDR3 size: 14 residues. Trimming left V 2 bases short and J 6 bases short, with 11 bases between. The CDR3 bases are TGCGCCAGCAGCCAACTTCGCCTGGCAAACACCATATATTTT. It codes for CASSQLRLANTIYF.

The rearrangement links TRBV11-2 to TRBJ2-7; 9 nucleotides agree with TRBD2. Trimming took 3 bases from V and 2 from J; bases not matched to a gene: 5. CDR1 is SGHAT, CDR2 FQNNGV, per germline. This CDR3 spans 15 amino acids. CDR3 nucleotide sequence: TGTGCCAGCAGCTTTTTAGCGGGAGAGGCCTACGAGCAGTACTTC. Its protein is CASSFLAGEAYEQYF.

The chain employs TRBV28 and TRBJ2-7; TRBD1 aligns across 9 bases. CDR1 is MDHEN and CDR2 is SYDVKM in the germline V gene. The CDR3 is made up of 15 amino acids. V shed 2 bases, J shed 5 bases, and the junction held 7 bases outside the gene matches. CDR3 nucleotides: TGTGCCAGCAGTTTACCACAGGGGGCGAGGCACGAGCAGTACTTC. Translating gives CASSLPQGARHEQYF.

V gene TRBV28 combines with J gene TRBJ2-2, with D hard to call. Trimming stripped 7 bases from V and 9 bases from J, with 18 bases between. CDR1 and CDR2 (germline): MDHEN, SYDVKM. This CDR3 has 14 residues. In nucleotides, the CDR3 is TGTGCCAGCACCGCCGGAGCTCCCCCCCGGGAGCTGTTTTTT. Translation gives CASTAGAPPRELFF.

The V and J genes are TRBV6-6 and TRBJ2-7, with 9 bases fitting TRBD1. CDR1 and CDR2 from the germline V gene are MNHNY and SVGAGI (reference sequence). The CDR3 spans 13 residues. The trim removed 6 bases at V and 2 bases at J, leaving 2 bases unmatched. The CDR3 sequence: CASRGQGTYEQYF. CDR3 DNA sequence: TGTGCCAGCAGGGGACAGGGAACCTACGAGCAGTACTTC.

The chain recombines TRBV2 with TRBJ1-2; tentatively, D is TRBD1 (6 bases). Trimming shortened V by 0 bases and J by 2 bases, and 13 bases separated the two germline ends. CDR3 length: 16 residues. Germline CDR1 reads SNHLY; CDR2 reads FYNNEI. The CDR3 sequence: CASSEAEWTENYGYTF. Here the CDR3 DNA reads TGTGCCAGCAGTGAAGCTGAATGGACAGAGAACTATGGCTACACCTTC.

The gene calls are TRBV2 and TRBJ2-1, with D uncertain. Germline CDR1 is SNHLY and CDR2 is FYNNEI. Deletions cut 6 bases from V and 5 bases from J, with 5 bases between. There are 11 residues in the CDR3. The CDR3 region has the DNA TGTGCCAGCAGCCCCAACAATGAGCAGTTCTTC. Translating it yields CASSPNNEQFF.

V gene TRBV5-4 combines with J gene TRBJ1-4, with TRBD1 identical over 9 bases. The CDR3 is made up of 16 amino acids. Germline V gene lookup returns CDR1 SGHNT and CDR2 YYREEE (reference sequence). V was clipped by 4 bases and J by 5 bases; unmatched bases: 9. The CDR3 DNA is TGTGCCAGCAGCCCGGGGGCGGACAGGGGAAATGAAAAACTGTTTTTT. It encodes CASSPGADRGNEKLFF.

V usage is TRBV6-5 and J usage is TRBJ2-4, with 7 bases aligning to TRBD1. From germline, CDR1 is MNHEY and CDR2 SVGAGI. The CDR3 extends over 15 amino acids. J was trimmed by 2 bases and V by 6 bases; bases with no gene match: 7. The CDR3 region has the DNA TGTGCCAGCAGCAAAGACAGGGATCCCAAAAACATTCAGTACTTC. Its translation is CASSKDRDPKNIQYF.

The chain uses TRBV21-1 and TRBJ1-1; TRBD1 is the table's D call, not checked against the DNA. TRBV21-1 is noted as a pseudogene. The CDR3 is 18 amino acids. This CDR3 reads CASSKGRTGISMNTEAFF. DNA for the CDR3: TGTGCCAGCAGCAAAGGAAGGACAGGGATAAGCATGAACACTGAAGCTTTCTTT.

This clone was seen only a few times. V and J are TRBV15 and TRBJ2-3; 9 nucleotides align to TRBD1. This CDR3 comprises 15 residues. Trimming took 1 base from V and 4 from J; bases not matched to a gene: 3. Germline loops: CDR1 LNHNV, CDR2 YYDKDF (reference sequence). CDR3 bases: TGTGCCACCAGCAGAGCTACAGGGGGCCCAGATACGCAGTATTTT. Protein: CATSRATGGPDTQYF.

The chain links TRBV7-6 to TRBJ2-1; possibly TRBD1 for D (6 bases). V was trimmed by 5 bases and J by 6 bases, leaving 17 bases between them. The germline V gene encodes CDR1 SGHVS and CDR2 FNYEAQ. This CDR3 is built from 15 residues. CDR3 bases: TGTGCCAGCAGCCAACAGGGCGGTTTCGTCAATGAGCAGTTCTTC. Encoded protein: CASSQQGGFVNEQFF.

The chain couples TRBV27 to TRBJ1-6; TRBD1 matches at 7 bases. The junction had 7 bases not matched to a gene; V was cut back by 5 bases and J by 6 bases. Germline V lookup: CDR1 MNHEY, CDR2 SMNVEV (reference sequence). This CDR3 region has 15 residues. The chain's CDR3 is CASSIRGQLNSPLHF. CDR3 DNA sequence: TGTGCCAGCAGTATTAGGGGACAGCTTAATTCACCCCTCCACTTT.

The chain recombines TRBV9 with TRBJ1-4; D may be TRBD1 (5 bases). Germline lookup yields CDR1 SGDLS and CDR2 YYNGEE. The CDR3 loop spans 15 amino acids. The V and J ends lost 6 bases and 3 bases respectively, with 15 bases between them. The CDR3 reads CASTRRGGANEKLFF. The CDR3 region has the DNA TGTGCCAGCACCCGCCGGGGAGGGGCTAATGAAAAACTGTTTTTT. Supplemented by reference TRBV9 and TRBJ1-4, the full variable domain reads DSGVTQTPKHLITATGQRVTLRCSPRSGDLSVYWYQQSLDQGLQFLIQYYNGEERAKGNILERFSAQQFPDLHSELNLSSLELGDSALYFCASTRRGGANEKLFFGSGTQLSVL.

This sequence joins TRBV5-6 and TRBJ1-1; no firm D call. CDR3 length: 14 residues. V gave up 5 bases and J gave up 4 bases, with 15 bases separating them. Germline CDR1 is SGHDT and CDR2 is YYEEEE. CDR3 protein: CASSLRRGGTEAFF. In nucleotides, the CDR3 is TGTGCCAGCAGTCTCCGACGGGGAGGCACTGAAGCTTTCTTT.